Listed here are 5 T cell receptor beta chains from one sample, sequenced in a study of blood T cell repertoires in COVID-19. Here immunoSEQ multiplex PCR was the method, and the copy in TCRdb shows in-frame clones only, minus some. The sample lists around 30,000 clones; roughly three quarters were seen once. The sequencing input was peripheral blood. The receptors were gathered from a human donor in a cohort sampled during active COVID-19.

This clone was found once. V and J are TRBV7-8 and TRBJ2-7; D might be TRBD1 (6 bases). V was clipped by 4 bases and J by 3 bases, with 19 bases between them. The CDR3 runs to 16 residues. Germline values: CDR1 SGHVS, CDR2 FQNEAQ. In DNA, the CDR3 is TGTGCCAGCAGCTCCGACTCCGCGACAGGTGTCTACGAGCAGTACTTC. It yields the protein CASSSDSATGVYEQYF.

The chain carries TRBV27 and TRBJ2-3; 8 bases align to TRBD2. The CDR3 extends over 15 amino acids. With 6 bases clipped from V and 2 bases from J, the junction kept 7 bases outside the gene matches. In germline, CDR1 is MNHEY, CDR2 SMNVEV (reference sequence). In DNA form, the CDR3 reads TGTGCCAGCAGATTTACTAGCGGATCCACAGATACGCAGTATTTT. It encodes CASRFTSGSTDTQYF.

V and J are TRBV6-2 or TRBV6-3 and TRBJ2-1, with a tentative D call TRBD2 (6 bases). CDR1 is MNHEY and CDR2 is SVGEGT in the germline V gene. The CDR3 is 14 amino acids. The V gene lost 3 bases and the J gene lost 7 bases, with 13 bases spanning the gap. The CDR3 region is CASSYAGFRNEQFF. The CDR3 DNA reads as TGTGCCAGCAGTTATGCGGGGTTCAGAAATGAGCAGTTCTTC.

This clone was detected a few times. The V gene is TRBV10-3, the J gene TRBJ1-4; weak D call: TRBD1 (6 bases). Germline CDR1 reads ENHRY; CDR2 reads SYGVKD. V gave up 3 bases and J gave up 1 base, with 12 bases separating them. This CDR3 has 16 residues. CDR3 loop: CAISEGGPGTNEKLFF. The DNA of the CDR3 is TGTGCCATCAGTGAAGGGGGTCCGGGAACTAATGAAAAACTGTTTTTT.

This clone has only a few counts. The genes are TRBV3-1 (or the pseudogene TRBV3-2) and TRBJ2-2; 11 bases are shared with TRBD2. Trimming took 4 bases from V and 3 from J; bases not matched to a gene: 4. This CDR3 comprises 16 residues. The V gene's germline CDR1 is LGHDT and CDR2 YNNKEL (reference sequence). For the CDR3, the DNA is TGTGCCAGCAGCCGGATACTAGCGGGGGACACCGGGGAGCTGTTTTTT. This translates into CASSRILAGDTGELFF.